Below, 17 T cell receptor beta chains from the same sample are listed, as sequenced in a study of CD4 and CD8 cells across lung adenocarcinoma regions. TCRdb independently ran MiXCR on the PCR reads; one entry per CDR3 protein. Seen here are approximately 9,100 distinct CDR3 sequences, 51% observed once, and the top ten hold 15% to 20%. Material for sequencing was CD4+ T cells from the margin of a lung tumor. The receptors derive from a male donor with lung adenocarcinoma. The CD4 and CD8 labels of this study may be unreliable.

This clonotype was recorded once. This chain links TRBV5-4 with TRBJ2-1; 11 positions match TRBD2. V shed 4 bases and J 12 bases; nucleotides not matched to a gene: 6. In germline, CDR1 is SGHNT, CDR2 YYREEE (reference sequence). This CDR3 region has 13 residues. DNA of the CDR3: TGTGCCAGCAGCCAACTAGCGGGAGAAGGGCAGTTCTTC. Its protein product is CASSQLAGEGQFF.

A remark on this clonotype: A junction end diverges from the germline sequence, so it may reflect a read error. The chain is built from TRBV20-1 and TRBJ2-3, with D possibly being TRBD1 or TRBD2 (6 bases each). The CDR3 extends over 18 amino acids. Germline-derived CDR1 and CDR2 are DFQATT and SNEGSKA (reference sequence). CDR3 in DNA: TGCAGTGCTAGCCGAGGGGGAGCCGGGGGCAGTGACAAAGATACGCAGTATTTC. The encoded protein is CSASRGGAGGSDKDTQYF.

This chain links TRBV6-1 with TRBJ2-3; D is possibly TRBD1 (8 bases). V was shortened by 4 bases and J by 3 bases, with 11 bases between the two germline ends. The CDR3 has 14 amino acids. Germline assignment: CDR1 MNHNS and CDR2 SASEGT. This CDR3 is CASSVQGGTDTQYF. The CDR3 region has the DNA TGTGCCAGCAGTGTACAGGGGGGGACAGATACGCAGTATTTT.

Comments on this clonotype: One end of the junction fails to match germline, which may point to a read error. The chain carries TRBV6-1 and TRBJ2-3; 8 bases are shared with TRBD2. This CDR3 has 19 amino acids. Germline CDR1 is MNHNS and CDR2 is SASEGT. The CDR3 DNA reads TGTGCCAGCACCTCCGCGGGGGTAGCGGGGATAAGTAACACAGATACCCAGTATTTC. This sequence encodes CASTSAGVAGISNTDTQYF.

This chain uses TRBV7-2 with TRBJ2-1, with TRBD2 matching 8 bases. CDR3 length equals 15 residues. With 6 bases clipped from V and 6 bases from J, the junction kept 10 bases outside the gene matches. In germline, CDR1 is SGHTA, CDR2 FQGNSA. The CDR3 loop reads CASRPSRGERNEQFF. The CDR3 nucleotides are TGTGCCAGCAGACCCTCGCGGGGGGAACGCAATGAGCAGTTCTTC. Together with reference TRBV7-2 and TRBJ2-1, the CDR3 gives the full variable domain: GAGVSQSPSNKVTEKGKDVELRCDPISGHTALYWYRQSLGQGLEFLIYFQGNSAPDKSGLPSDRFSAERTGGSVSTLTIQRTQQEDSAVYLCASRPSRGERNEQFFGPGTRLTVL.

This clonotype has a handful of counts. V gene TRBV6-1 combines with J gene TRBJ2-1, with 8 bases aligning to TRBD2. V gave up 7 bases and J gave up 10 bases; unmatched junction bases: 15. Per the germline V gene, CDR1 is MNHNS and CDR2 is SASEGT. The CDR3 is made up of 15 amino acids. CDR3 DNA: TGTGCCAGCAAGCCGGTCTTAGCGGGGTTCAGGGAGCAGTTCTTC. Residues: CASKPVLAGFREQFF.

This clonotype has more than one count but fewer than ten. This chain connects TRBV23-1 to TRBJ2-7; weak D call: TRBD2 (6 bases). TRBV23-1 is an open reading frame, and its role is uncertain. The CDR3 runs to 16 residues. The germline V and J ends were trimmed by 6 bases and 0 bases, with 18 bases remaining between them. The CDR3 is CASSPAGPAPSYEQYF. Written as DNA, the CDR3 is TGCGCCAGCAGCCCCGCGGGACCCGCCCCCTCCTACGAGCAGTACTTC.

The gene calls are TRBV27 and TRBJ2-2; TRBD2 aligns across 10 bases. V dropped 2 bases and J dropped 6; count of bases not matched to a gene: 9. Germline V gene lookup returns CDR1 MNHEY and CDR2 SMNVEV (reference sequence). The CDR3 contains 17 residues. The CDR3 sequence: CASSLNLAGVLAGELFF. CDR3 DNA: TGTGCCAGCAGTTTAAATCTAGCGGGAGTGTTGGCCGGGGAGCTGTTTTTT.

Comments on this clonotype: The CDR3 end shows no conserved phenylalanine or tryptophan, and so a read error is likely. Because the CDR3's place on the DNA is in doubt, the DNA is left out and the CDR3 is given as listed by TCRdb. V and J are TRBV7-2 and TRBJ2-6; the D call TRBD1 from the table was never checked on the DNA. The CDR3 sequence runs 9 residues, both termini included. In germline, CDR1 is SGHTA, CDR2 FQGNSA. CDR3 protein: CASSLGGTL.

This chain joins TRBV11-2 and TRBJ2-5; D perhaps matches TRBD2 (6 bases). The V gene lost 5 bases and the J gene lost 4 bases, with 23 bases spanning the gap. The germline V gene encodes CDR1 SGHAT and CDR2 FQNNGV. The CDR3 consists of 17 residues. The CDR3 DNA sequence: TGTGCCAGCAGCAACCGGGACTCCTCACCCGACCCAGAGACCCAGTACTTC. As protein: CASSNRDSSPDPETQYF.

Sample share makes this clonotype medium-sized. This chain connects TRBV6-1 to TRBJ2-7; maybe TRBD2 (6 bases). Germline CDR1 reads MNHNS; CDR2 reads SASEGT. The germline V and J ends were trimmed by 6 bases and 1 base, with 16 bases remaining between them. The CDR3 is 15 residues long. The CDR3 loop is CASSQEEGASYEQYF. The CDR3, as DNA: TGTGCCAGCAGCCAAGAGGAGGGAGCGTCCTACGAGCAGTACTTC.

The chain carries TRBV10-1 and TRBJ2-1; possible D gene TRBD2, 6 bases. This CDR3 is 15 amino acids long. CDR1 and CDR2 (germline): WNHNN, SYGVQD (reference sequence). Between the trimmed V and J ends, which lost 0 bases and 6 bases, there was a span of 12 bases. Written as DNA, the CDR3 is TGCGCCAGCAGTGAGTCTGGCGGGAATGTCAATGAGCAGTTCTTC. Translated: CASSESGGNVNEQFF.

As to this clonotype: Given the absence of the conserved phenylalanine or tryptophan at the CDR3 end, a read error is likely. The DNA is left out, because the CDR3 cannot be placed on it with certainty; the CDR3 is given as TCRdb lists it. The V call is TRBV9, the J call TRBJ2-5; whether TRBD1, the table's D call, matches the DNA was not checked. The CDR3 sequence runs 24 residues, both termini included. Germline assignment: CDR1 SGDLS and CDR2 YYNGEE. CDR3 amino acids: CVETRFHHVALAGLELLSSTNPPR.

The chain joins TRBV6-5 to TRBJ2-3; D is tentatively TRBD1 or TRBD2 (7 bases each). Germline V gene lookup returns CDR1 MNHEY and CDR2 SVGAGI. CDR3 size: 16 residues. With 5 bases removed from V and 1 base from J, the gap between germline ends came to 16 bases. The CDR3: CASSHQGGEGTDTQYF. In DNA form, the CDR3 reads TGTGCCAGCAGTCACCAGGGGGGGGAGGGCACAGATACGCAGTATTTT.

The chain employs TRBV6-1 and TRBJ1-2; D is undetermined. CDR3 length: 12 amino acids. V was cut by 3 bases and J by 6 bases, with 8 bases left in between. Looked up from germline, CDR1 is MNHNS and CDR2 is SASEGT. The DNA for the CDR3 is TGTGCCAGCAGTGAGCGATCTCATGGCTACACCTTC. Translation: CASSERSHGYTF.

The chain employs TRBV14 and TRBJ2-5; the D is unclear. The CDR3 consists of 13 residues. V gave up 1 base and J gave up 1 base, with 4 bases separating them. Germline V gives CDR1 SGHDN, CDR2 FVKESK. Here the CDR3 DNA reads TGTGCCAGCAGCCAAGCACCCCAAGAGACCCAGTACTTC. As protein: CASSQAPQETQYF. The variable domain in full, completed from reference TRBV14 and TRBJ2-5, reads EAGVTQFPSHSVIEKGQTVTLRCDPISGHDNLYWYRRVMGKEIKFLLHFVKESKQDESGMPNNRFLAERTGGTYSTLKVQPAELEDSGVYFCASSQAPQETQYFGPGTRLLVL.

The chain couples TRBV4-3 to TRBJ2-2, with TRBD2 matching 7 bases. CDR1 and CDR2 (germline): LGHNA, YSLEER. The junction had 2 bases not matched to a gene; V was cut back by 4 bases and J by 3 bases. The CDR3 is 14 amino acids. CDR3 protein: CASSLGGYTGELFF. For the CDR3, the DNA is TGCGCCAGCAGCCTGGGGGGGTACACCGGGGAGCTGTTTTTT.